This TCR beta chain was observed in a study of blood T cell repertoires in COVID-19. Overall study: There were acute and convalescent COVID-19 samples, and they came from the United States, Italy and Spain. From T cells, B-cell-depleted T cells, or PBMCs came the material, which was cDNA or gDNA.

Under the authors' procedure: Quantification of nucleated cells was approximated via reference gene primer amplification. Generated by immunoSEQ multiplex PCR, the TCRdb table keeps only in-frame clones and is missing some. V, J and clone size are those of that table, while D and trimming were read from the DNA. This sample has roughly 180,000 clones, with around 85% found just once. Patients in Seattle were enrolled during active infection, then followed longitudinally. The CDR3 has 13 residues. The germline V and J ends were trimmed by 3 bases and 4 bases, with 8 bases remaining between them. Germline loops: CDR1 MNHEY, CDR2 SMNVEV (reference sequence).

Material: peripheral blood. This TCR came from an elderly man with COVID-19, enrolled during active disease. This chain links TRBV27 with TRBJ2-3, with D perhaps matching TRBD2 (5 bases). CDR3 residues: CASSFKAADTQYF. The DNA of the CDR3 is TGTGCCAGCAGTTTCAAAGCGGCAGATACGCAGTATTTT.